This TCR beta chain was captured in a study of shared clonotypes between healthy human individuals. Germline CDR1 SNHLY, CDR2 FYNNEI. V trimming: 5 bases; J trimming: 6 bases; junction bases outside the gene matches: 13. CDR3 length: 17 amino acids. Some clones are missing from TCRdb's copy, which holds only in-frame ones; the method was immunoSEQ multiplex PCR. Of about 79,000 clones in the sample, about 61% were seen once. The TCR originated in a man aged 30 to 39 in good health. The rearrangement joins TRBV2 to TRBJ2-2, with 9 bases that match TRBD1. Material: memory CD8+ T cells sorted from blood. Subset indicated: CD45RO+ cells pooled with CCR7-negative TemRA cells. CDR3: CASSLLSRDRGSGELFF. As DNA, the CDR3 is TGTGCCAGCAGTCTATTATCCCGTGACAGGGGGTCCGGGGAGCTGTTTTTT.